Listed here is a single TCR beta chain. Its antigen is currently not known. Qualities for individual bases were not recorded, and no much larger clone is one base off. Collaborating institutions collected whole blood in K2EDTA tubes following their own protocols. For TCRbeta analysis, collaborators shipped samples as frozen whole blood, isolated PBMCs, or DNA extracted from either of those sample types. The sample belongs to a study of blood T cell repertoires in COVID-19 (TCRdb year 2020). At the level of the whole study: Samples from collaborators originated in the United States, Italy and Spain and spanned both the acute and convalescent phases of COVID-19. The material from the prospective study consisted of cDNA or gDNA derived from T cells, B-cell-depleted T cells, or PBMCs. Deeply sampled blood TCRbeta repertoires from subjects exposed to, actively infected with, or recovered from COVID-19 were included in the dataset. The repertoires were released in a freely available public database intended as a resource for research on the immune response to SARS-CoV-2. Samples were obtained from the ongoing ImmuneRACE study (first 160 participants) and from roughly 1,300 subjects provided by 6 global collaborators. Sample metadata almost always included a de-identified subject ID, COVID-19 status, age in years and sex. Where available, HLA class I and class II types were obtained from metadata supplied by the sample provider rather than from assay-based typing.

Broader findings and caveats from the paper: The quantity of clinical and demographic metadata differed by source and by participant and was supplied without curation.

According to the germline V gene (reference sequence), CDR1 reads LNHDA and CDR2 reads SQIVND. The CDR3 has 15 amino acids, counting the end cysteine and phenylalanine. CDR3 DNA is the only sequence kept; it has 45 bases, read in frame from the first base. The germline ends are 14 bases apart after V is trimmed by 6 bases and J by 2 bases. The immunoSEQ Assay, a bias-controlled multiplex PCR, was used to amplify TCRbeta CDR3 regions from genomic DNA. For the original study's pipeline: Nucleated cell counts per sample were estimated from amplification of reference gene primers within the assay. To quantify the absolute abundance of each unique TCRbeta CDR3 rearrangement, sequence reads were collapsed and filtered. For each sample, productive Simpson clonality was calculated as the square root of Simpson's diversity index over productive rearrangements. Held by TCRdb, this immuneACCESS table contains in-frame sequences only and omits some clones. Under half of the omission traces to an unresolved V gene where checked; the cause of the rest is unknown. V and J calls and clone size are given by that table; D and trimming were obtained from the DNA. For this sample there are about 170,000 clones; approximately 82% appear just once. The top ten clonotypes cover about 10% of the sample.

The chain couples TRBV19 to TRBJ1-5, with TRBD1 tentatively as D gene (6 bases match). Sequencing input: peripheral blood. This receptor was taken from a woman older than 75 with active or convalescent COVID-19. The sequence in DNA is TGTGCCAGTAGCCAAGACAGGCGAGGCAATCAGCCCCAGCATTTT. This translates into CASSQDRRGNQPQHF.